Following are 15 T cell receptor beta chains from one sample sequenced in a study of Graves' ophthalmopathy and Graves' hyperthyroidism (dated by TCRdb to 2017 to 2018). The instrument was an Illumina HiSeq 2000. For repertoire sequencing, the TCR beta CDR3 regions were amplified from RNA transcripts. A first-round RT-PCR used HTBI primers with the Qiagen OneStep RT-PCR kit, followed by a second-round multiplex PCR, size selection and purification. TCRdb redid the processing of the public reads, applying fastp at Q25 and MiXCR, and retained in-frame beta chains. Entries are consolidated by CDR3 protein sequence, retaining the most common genes and DNA. The sample has 500,000 to 600,000 distinct CDR3 sequences on record, approximately 35% of them singletons. The top ten clonotypes cover about 4.6% of the sample. Sequencing was carried out using peripheral blood or thyroid tissue (not recorded which). The receptors were sampled from an adult man with Graves' hyperthyroidism.

This clonotype was counted many times. The chain combines TRBV7-9 with TRBJ1-5; no clear D. The CDR3 extends over 15 amino acids. CDR1 SEHNR and CDR2 FQNEAQ come from the germline V gene (reference sequence). V was trimmed by 5 bases and J by 2 bases, leaving 13 bases between them. The CDR3 coding sequence is TGTGCCAGCAGCGACTCGGGTGGGCGCAATCAGCCCCAGCATTTT. This encodes CASSDSGGRNQPQHF.

This clonotype was counted ten times or more. The chain employs TRBV10-2 and TRBJ2-7; 8 positions match TRBD2. Germline CDR1 WSHSY, CDR2 SAAADI. The CDR3 contains 18 residues. V gave up 6 bases and J gave up 2 bases; unmatched junction bases: 18. The CDR3 sequence is CASSDFSHTAGAPYEQYF. CDR3 nucleotides: TGCGCCAGCAGCGACTTTTCCCATACAGCGGGGGCACCCTACGAGCAGTACTTC.

This clonotype showed up many times. The V and J genes are TRBV29-1 and TRBJ1-4, with 8 positions matching TRBD1. J gave up 6 bases and V 4 bases, and 4 bases lay outside the gene matches. CDR1 SQVTM and CDR2 ANQGSEA come from the germline V gene. This CDR3 spans 13 amino acids. In DNA form, the CDR3 reads TGCAGCGTTGCTGACAGGGGACATGAAAAACTGTTTTTT. This sequence encodes CSVADRGHEKLFF. Using reference TRBV29-1 and TRBJ1-4 for the parts outside the CDR3, the full variable domain is SAVISQKPSRDICQRGTSLTIQCQVDSQVTMMFWYRQQPGQSLTLIATANQGSEATYESGFVIDKFPISRPNLTFSTLTVSNMSPEDSSIYLCSVADRGHEKLFFGSGTQLSVL.

This clonotype has just a few counts. The genes are TRBV2 and TRBJ1-2, with 7 bases matching TRBD1. Per the germline V gene, CDR1 is SNHLY and CDR2 is FYNNEI. V was pared by 5 bases and J by 4 bases, with 10 bases of the junction left unmatched. The CDR3 loop spans 15 amino acids. The DNA for the CDR3 is TGTGCCAGCAGTCCTCGACAGGGAGTCGGCTATGGCTACACCTTC. This codes for CASSPRQGVGYGYTF.

The chain employs TRBV15 and TRBJ1-1; D might be TRBD1 (5 bases). Trimming left V 7 bases short and J 14 bases short, with 26 bases between. Per the germline V gene, CDR1 is LNHNV and CDR2 is YYDKDF (reference sequence). CDR3 length: 14 residues. The CDR3 sequence: CATNPGRGGNEQFF. Here the CDR3 DNA reads TGTGCCACCAACCCAGGGCGGGGAGGCAATGAGCAGTTCTTT.

Ten or more counts support this clonotype. The chain recombines TRBV20-1 with TRBJ2-7; 9 bases fit TRBD1. The trim removed 6 bases at V and 4 bases at J, leaving 7 bases unmatched. This CDR3 region has 13 residues. CDR1 is DFQATT and CDR2 is SNEGSKA in the germline V gene (reference sequence). The DNA for the CDR3 is TGCAGTGCCACCGGGACAGGGTTTTACGAGCAGTACTTC. Residues: CSATGTGFYEQYF.

This clonotype was counted a few times. V usage is TRBV2 and J usage is TRBJ1-4; 10 nucleotides align to TRBD1. Germline V gives CDR1 SNHLY, CDR2 FYNNEI. The CDR3 extends over 15 amino acids. V trimming: 7 bases; J trimming: 5 bases; junction bases outside the gene matches: 7. CDR3 in DNA: TGTGCCAGCAAAACGGACAGGGGGAGGAATGAAAAACTGTTTTTT. This gives the protein CASKTDRGRNEKLFF.

The chain employs TRBV20-1 and TRBJ2-5; 8 bases agree with TRBD2. The CDR3 length is 15 residues. V was clipped by 3 bases and J by 2 bases; unmatched bases: 8. The germline V gene encodes CDR1 DFQATT and CDR2 SNEGSKA (reference sequence). This chain's CDR3 is CSASGRAGAQETQYF. For the CDR3, the DNA is TGCAGTGCTAGCGGGAGGGCCGGGGCACAAGAGACCCAGTACTTC.

This clonotype was picked up many times. J is TRBJ1-5 and V is TRBV2; D gene ambiguous. V lost 6 bases and J 4 bases, leaving 13 bases between the germline ends. The CDR3 is 14 amino acids. Germline CDR1 reads SNHLY; CDR2 reads FYNNEI. This CDR3 reads CASRDGRNNQPQHF. The CDR3 bases are TGTGCCAGCAGGGACGGACGGAATAATCAGCCCCAGCATTTT.

This clonotype was detected many times. The chain combines TRBV19 with TRBJ1-5; tentative D call: TRBD1 (5 bases). Trimming cost V 6 bases and J 9 bases, with 9 bases left between them. The CDR3 length is 11 residues. CDR1 is LNHDA and CDR2 is SQIVND in the germline V gene (reference sequence). CDR3 region: CASRRGWPQHF. The CDR3 DNA sequence: TGTGCCAGTAGGCGGGGGTGGCCCCAGCATTTT. The full variable domain, in which reference TRBV19 and TRBJ1-5 provide the parts outside the CDR3, is DGGITQSPKYLFRKEGQNVTLSCEQNLNHDAMYWYRQDPGQGLRLIYYSQIVNDFQKGDIAEGYSVSREKKESFPLTVTSAQKNPTAFYLCASRRGWPQHFGDGTRLSIL.

This clonotype was picked up many times. This chain uses TRBV20-1 with TRBJ1-1; TRBD1 matches 10 bases. Unmatched junction bases numbered 8, after V lost 6 bases and J lost 1 base. Germline V CDR1 and CDR2: DFQATT, SNEGSKA (reference sequence). CDR3 length: 15 amino acids. The CDR3 reads CSAPGQGLTNTEAFF. The CDR3 nucleotides read TGCAGTGCCCCGGGACAGGGGCTGACGAACACTGAAGCTTTCTTT.

V and J are TRBV6-6 and TRBJ1-2; 9 bases are shared with TRBD1. The CDR3 length is 16 residues. CDR1 is MNHNY and CDR2 is SVGAGI in the germline V gene (reference sequence). Trimming took 5 bases from V and 5 from J; bases not matched to a gene: 12. The CDR3 DNA reads TGTGCCAGCAGTATACCCAGTGGGACAGGGCGATATGGCTACACCTTC. It yields the protein CASSIPSGTGRYGYTF.

This clonotype was picked up many times. The rearrangement links TRBV6-1 to TRBJ1-1; D unresolved. Germline V gene data show CDR1 as MNHNS and CDR2 as SASEGT. Trimming took off 2 bases at V and 3 bases at J, with 13 bases between the two ends. CDR3 length: 15 residues. The CDR3 DNA reads TGTGCCAGCAGTGAAAGGCGTTTGCGGGACACTGAAGCTTTCTTT. Translation: CASSERRLRDTEAFF.

The rearrangement links TRBV10-3 to TRBJ1-5; no definite D call. Trimming pared 6 bases from V and 14 bases from J, leaving 17 bases between. CDR1 is ENHRY and CDR2 is SYGVKD in the germline V gene. CDR3 size: 12 residues. The CDR3 reads CAIRGSNPYEHF. CDR3 bases: TGTGCCATCAGAGGCAGCAATCCCTACGAGCATTTT.

This clonotype was picked up many times. V usage is TRBV19 and J usage is TRBJ1-2, with TRBD1 identical over 7 bases. V dropped 5 bases and J dropped 4; count of bases not matched to a gene: 10. CDR1 and CDR2 from the germline V gene are LNHDA and SQIVND (reference sequence). This CDR3 comprises 15 residues. The CDR3 here is CASSLQGMTAYGYTF. For the CDR3, the DNA is TGTGCCAGTAGTCTACAGGGGATGACAGCCTATGGCTACACCTTC.